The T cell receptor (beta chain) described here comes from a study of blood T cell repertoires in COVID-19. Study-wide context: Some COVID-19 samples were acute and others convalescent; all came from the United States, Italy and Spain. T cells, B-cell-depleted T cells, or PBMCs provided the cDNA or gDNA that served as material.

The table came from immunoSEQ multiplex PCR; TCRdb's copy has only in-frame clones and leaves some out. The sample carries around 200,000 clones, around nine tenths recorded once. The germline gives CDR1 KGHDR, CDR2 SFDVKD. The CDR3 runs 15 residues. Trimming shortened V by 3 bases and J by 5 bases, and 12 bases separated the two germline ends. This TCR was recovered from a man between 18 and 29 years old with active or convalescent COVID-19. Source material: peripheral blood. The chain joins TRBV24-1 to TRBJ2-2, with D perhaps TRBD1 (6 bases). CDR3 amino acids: CATSDPGTRTGELFF. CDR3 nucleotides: TGTGCCACCAGTGATCCCGGGACAAGAACCGGGGAGCTGTTTTTT.